What follows are 8 T cell receptor beta chains derived from one specimen sequenced in a study of blood T cell repertoires in COVID-19. The repertoire was sequenced with immunoSEQ multiplex PCR; TCRdb's copy has only in-frame clones and lacks some. This table holds tens of thousands of clones, approximately 87% found once. Source material: peripheral blood. These receptors were collected from a human donor in a cohort sampled during active COVID-19.

The gene calls are TRBV19 and TRBJ2-4; D gene uncertain. Trimming shortened V by 0 bases and J by 7 bases, and 10 bases separated the two germline ends. CDR1 is LNHDA, CDR2 SQIVND, per germline (reference sequence). The CDR3 has 14 residues. The CDR3 DNA sequence: TGTGCCAGTAGTATAGAACCAGAATTTAACATTCAGTACTTC. It translates to CASSIEPEFNIQYF.

This chain uses TRBV3-1 (or the pseudogene TRBV3-2) with TRBJ2-7, with 10 bases that match TRBD1. Germline CDR1 reads LGHDT; CDR2 reads YNNKEL (reference sequence). The V and J ends lost 4 bases and 1 base, in that order; junction bases with no gene match: 1. The CDR3 sequence is 14 residues long. This CDR3 is CASSRGQGSYEQYF. Written as DNA, the CDR3 is TGTGCCAGCAGCCGGGGACAGGGGTCCTACGAGCAGTACTTC.

This chain joins TRBV2 and TRBJ2-7; no clear D gene. Germline values: CDR1 SNHLY, CDR2 FYNNEI. V gave up 4 bases and J gave up 2 bases, with 9 bases separating them. The CDR3 spans 13 residues. The CDR3 sequence: CASSVRSAYEQYF. Written as DNA, the CDR3 is TGTGCCAGCAGTGTTCGAAGCGCCTACGAGCAGTACTTC.

The gene calls are TRBV5-1 and TRBJ2-3, with D maybe TRBD2 (7 bases). CDR1 SGHRS and CDR2 YFSETQ come from the germline V gene. This CDR3 is 14 amino acids long. Trimming took off 1 base at V and 6 bases at J, with 12 bases between the two ends. Written as DNA, the CDR3 is TGCGCCAGCAGCTTGAGGGGGGGCCTGGATACGCAGTATTTT. As protein: CASSLRGGLDTQYF.

The V gene is TRBV10-2, the J gene TRBJ1-5, with TRBD1 as a possible D gene (6 bases). Germline V lookup: CDR1 WSHSY, CDR2 SAAADI. Trimming cost V 6 bases and J 5 bases, with 14 bases left between them. The CDR3 runs 14 residues. CDR3 sequence reads: CASRRGGGDQPQHF. CDR3 DNA sequence: TGCGCCAGCAGGAGGGGGGGAGGGGATCAGCCCCAGCATTTT.

This chain joins TRBV13 and TRBJ2-7; the match to TRBD1 covers 8 bases. V trimming: 4 bases; J trimming: 4 bases; junction bases outside the gene matches: 6. Germline assignment: CDR1 PRHDT and CDR2 FYEKMQ (reference sequence). CDR3 length equals 14 residues. CDR3 in amino acids: CASSSRQGKYEQYF. The CDR3 bases are TGTGCCAGCAGCTCGAGACAGGGGAAATACGAGCAGTACTTC. The full variable domain, rest sourced from reference TRBV13 and TRBJ2-7, is AAGVIQSPRHLIKEKRETATLKCYPIPRHDTVYWYQQGPGQDPQFLISFYEKMQSDKGSIPDRFSAQQFSDYHSELNMSSLELGDSALYFCASSSRQGKYEQYFGPGTRLTVT.

This clone was found a few times. J is TRBJ2-1 and V is TRBV18; TRBD1 aligns across 12 bases. Per germline, CDR1 KGHSH and CDR2 LQKENI. V shed 2 bases, J shed 8 bases, and the junction held 7 bases outside the gene matches. The CDR3 contains 16 residues. CDR3 sequence (DNA): TGTGCCAGCTCACCATCTTCGGGACAGGGGGCCTATGAGCAGTTCTTC. Amino acids: CASSPSSGQGAYEQFF.

The chain couples TRBV23-1 to TRBJ2-6; no clear D. TRBV23-1 is treated as an ORF (open reading frame) with a function not yet certain. The CDR3 is made up of 15 amino acids. The V end was cut by 3 bases, the J end by 1 base, with 7 bases between. The CDR3 loop reads CASSHYGSGANVLTF. CDR3 in DNA: TGCGCCAGCAGTCACTACGGGTCTGGGGCCAACGTCCTGACTTTC.